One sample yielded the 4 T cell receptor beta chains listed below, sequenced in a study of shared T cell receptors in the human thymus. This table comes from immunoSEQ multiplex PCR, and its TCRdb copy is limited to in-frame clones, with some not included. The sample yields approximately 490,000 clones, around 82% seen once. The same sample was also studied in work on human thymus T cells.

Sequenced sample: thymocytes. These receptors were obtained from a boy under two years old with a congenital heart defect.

This CDR3 is CASSVAGRGTGELFF. The CDR3 coding sequence is TGTGCCAGCAGCGTAGCGGGGAGGGGCACCGGGGAGCTGTTTTTT. The chain joins TRBV9 to TRBJ2-2, with 7 bases lining up with TRBD2. After removal of 0 bases from V and 4 bases from J, the junction contained 3 bases not matched to a gene. The CDR3 length is 15 residues. Germline V gene sequence: CDR1 SGDLS, CDR2 YYNGEE.

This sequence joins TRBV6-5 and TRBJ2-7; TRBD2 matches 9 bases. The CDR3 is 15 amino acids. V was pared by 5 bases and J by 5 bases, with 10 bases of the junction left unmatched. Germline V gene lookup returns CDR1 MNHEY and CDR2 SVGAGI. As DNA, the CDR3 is TGTGCCAGCAGTACCCTTGGCGGGAGGGCCAACGAGCAGTACTTC. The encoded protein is CASSTLGGRANEQYF.

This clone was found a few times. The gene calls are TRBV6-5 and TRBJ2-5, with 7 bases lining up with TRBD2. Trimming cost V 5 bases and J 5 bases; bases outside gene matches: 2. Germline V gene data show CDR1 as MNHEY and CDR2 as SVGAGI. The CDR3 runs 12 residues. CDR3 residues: CASSTGRETQYF. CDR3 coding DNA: TGTGCCAGCAGTACCGGGAGGGAGACCCAGTACTTC.

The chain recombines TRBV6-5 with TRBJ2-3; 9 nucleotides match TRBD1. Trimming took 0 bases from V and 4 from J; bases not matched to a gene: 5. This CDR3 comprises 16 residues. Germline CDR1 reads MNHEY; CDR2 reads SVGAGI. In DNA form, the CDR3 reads TGTGCCAGCAGTTACTCGAAGGACAGGGGAGCAGATACGCAGTATTTT. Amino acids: CASSYSKDRGADTQYF.